This is a list of T cell receptor beta chains from one sample in a study of OX40 agonist ivuxolimab in advanced cancers. Sequencing used immunoSEQ multiplex PCR; TCRdb keeps in-frame clones, though not all of them. This sample yields about 50,000 clones, of which 90% to 95% are seen a single time; around 26% belongs to the top ten. This material consisted of CD4+ or CD8+ T cells sorted from blood, taken in a trial of the OX40 agonist ivuxolimab. The receptor source for this set is an adult with an advanced solid tumor such as melanoma, head and neck, liver or kidney cancer. The CDR3 runs from the conserved cysteine through the conserved F or W. The D gene is left open where the match is weak. Rows give clone size only sometimes, using once, few, many, or a class for an expanded clone.

TRBJ2-7 | NA | TRBV27 | NA | CASSPGFPNEQYF | TGTGCCAGCAGCCCAGGGTTTCCGAACGAGCAGTACTTC
TRBJ1-4 | NA | TRBV10-3 | NA | CAISESENEKLFF | TGTGCCATCAGTGAGAGCGAGAATGAAAAACTGTTTTTT
TRBJ2-7 | NA | TRBV9 | NA | CASSVSGRDEQYF | TGTGCCAGCAGCGTATCGGGTAGGGACGAGCAGTACTTC
TRBJ1-2 | NA | TRBV28 | TRBD1 | CASSLSDRGNYTF | TGTGCCAGCAGTTTGTCTGACAGGGGCAACTACACCTTC
TRBJ2-2 | NA | TRBV6-5 | NA | CASSYLDSANTGELFF | TGTGCCAGCAGTTACTTGGACAGCGCGAACACCGGGGAGCTGTTTTTT
TRBJ2-5 | once | TRBV9 | NA | CASSVGPSEGSQYF | TGTGCCAGCAGCGTAGGGCCATCCGAGGGATCCCAGTACTTC
TRBJ2-7 | NA | TRBV7-6 | TRBD2 | CASSPGLARGFYEQYF | TGTGCCAGCAGCCCCGGACTAGCGCGCGGGTTCTACGAGCAGTACTTC
TRBJ2-7 | NA | TRBV6-5 | NA | CASRTLTEQYF | TGTGCCAGCAGGACATTAACCGAGCAGTACTTC
TRBJ2-7 | NA | TRBV6-5 | NA | CASSPLTRGNYEQYF | TGTGCCAGCAGTCCCCTGACCAGGGGTAACTACGAGCAGTACTTC
TRBJ2-2 | NA | TRBV28 | TRBD1 | CASSSPGQRANTGELFF | TGTGCCAGCAGTTCGCCGGGACAGCGTGCGAACACCGGGGAGCTGTTTTTT
TRBJ1-2 | once | TRBV7-8 | NA | CASSLAATRSYGYTF | TGTGCCAGCAGCTTAGCGGCCACCCGGAGCTATGGCTACACCTTC